Listed below are T cell receptor beta chains from one sample, sequenced in a study of CD8 T cells in ankylosing spondylitis. TCRdb analysed the 5' RACE reads with MiXCR anew, one entry per CDR3 protein. The sample lists about 800,000 distinct CDR3 sequences, 10% to 15% occurring once. Sequenced: blood, either unsorted or a sorted T cell fraction (not recorded which). These receptors were collected from a male donor with ankylosing spondylitis. Each CDR3 is given with its conserved first and last residue. D genes are given only for firm matches. The size of a clone is reported for some rows only, either as once, few or many, or as a class for expanded clones.

TRBV7-2	few	NA	TRBJ2-5	TGTGCCAGCAAGCCTTCCCGAGCGGTCGGTCAAGAGACCCAGTACTTC	CASKPSRAVGQETQYF
TRBV18	NA	NA	TRBJ2-4	TGTGCCAGCTCCCCCGGACACCCTGGGAACATTCAGTACTTC	CASSPGHPGNIQYF
TRBV6-2/TRBV6-3	few	NA	TRBJ2-5	TGTGCCAGCAGGGGGACTGCCCAAGAGACCCAGTACTTC	CASRGTAQETQYF
TRBV6-5	NA	NA	TRBJ2-3	TGTGCCAGCAGTTCGACGGCCTTACACGGCACAGATACGCAGTATTTT	CASSSTALHGTDTQYF
TRBV19	few	NA	TRBJ1-2	TGTGCCAGTAGTATACGGACAGCTAACTATGGCTACACCTTC	CASSIRTANYGYTF
TRBV20-1	NA	NA	TRBJ2-3	TGCAGTGCTAGAAAAGGGGGTGCAAATACGCAGTATTTT	CSARKGGANTQYF
TRBV2	many	NA	TRBJ1-2	TGTGCCAGCGGGCGGGGTCCTAGGATCTATGGCTACACCTTC	CASGRGPRIYGYTF
TRBV6-1	few	TRBD1	TRBJ2-7	TGTGCCAGCAGTACCGGGACAGGAGTTTACGAGCAGTACTTC	CASSTGTGVYEQYF
TRBV25-1	NA	TRBD1	TRBJ2-3	TGTGCCAGCAGTGACTTCCGACAGGGGTCGGCAGATACGCAGTATTTT	CASSDFRQGSADTQYF
TRBV5-1	many	NA	TRBJ1-1	TGCGCCAGCAGCTTAAGGGGCACGGGCACTGAAGCTTTCTTT	CASSLRGTGTEAFF
TRBV18	few	NA	TRBJ2-7	TGTGCCAGCTCACACACGCACGGTGTGGGCCTATTCGAGCAGTACTTC	CASSHTHGVGLFEQYF
TRBV20-1	NA	NA	TRBJ1-1	TGCAGTGCCTGGACCTATGAAGCTTTCTTT	CSAWTYEAFF
TRBV12-3/TRBV12-4	few	TRBD1	TRBJ1-1	TGTGCCAGCAGGACCCCCCCCAGGGGGCGTGTGGATGAACGGGCTTTCTTT	CASRTPPRGRVDERAFF
TRBV5-1	NA	NA	TRBJ2-1	TGCGCCAGCAGACCCCCGAGAGCGGTAGGGCCCAATGAGCAGTTCTTC	CASRPPRAVGPNEQFF
TRBV20-1	NA	TRBD2	TRBJ2-1	TGCAGTGCGTCTAGCGGGGGGGCCTCGAATCCCAATGAGCAGTTCTTC	CSASSGGASNPNEQFF
TRBV14	NA	NA	TRBJ2-7	TGTGCCAGCAGCCAAACACAGCCTAGCTCCTACGAGCAGTACTTC	CASSQTQPSSYEQYF
TRBV2	few	NA	TRBJ2-2	TGTGCCAGCATGGTAGATAACACCGGGGAGCTGTTTTTT	CASMVDNTGELFF
TRBV20-1	NA	NA	TRBJ2-1	TGCAGTGCTAGAGTCATCCTCTCCTACAATGAGCAGTTCTTC	CSARVILSYNEQFF
TRBV9	many	TRBD2	TRBJ2-7	TGTGCCAGCAGCGCGGGGCTAGCGGGCTCCTACGAGCAGTACTTC	CASSAGLAGSYEQYF
TRBV4-1	NA	NA	TRBJ2-1	TGCGCCAGCAGCCAGGCACCCAGCTCCTACAATGAGCAGTTCTTC	CASSQAPSSYNEQFF
TRBV15	few	TRBD1	TRBJ2-5	TGTGCCACCAGCAGGGGTCCAGGGGGAGAGACCCAGTACTTC	CATSRGPGGETQYF
TRBV20-1	NA	TRBD2	TRBJ2-7	TGCAGTGCTACCGGGACTAGCGAGACCTACGAGCAGTACTTC	CSATGTSETYEQYF
TRBV6-2/TRBV6-3	many	NA	TRBJ2-1	TGTGCCAGCAGCTACGGACTCTCCCAGTTCTTC	CASSYGLSQFF
TRBV29-1	many	NA	TRBJ2-4	TGCAGCGCCGATGACCGATTGGCCAAAAACATTCAGTACTTC	CSADDRLAKNIQYF
TRBV6-2/TRBV6-3	NA	TRBD1	TRBJ1-2	TGTGCCAGCAGTGACGGGACAGGTTACTATGGCTACACCTTC	CASSDGTGYYGYTF
TRBV20-1	few	TRBD1	TRBJ1-5	TGCAGTGCTCCTACAGGGGGCGGCAATCAGCCCCAGCATTTT	CSAPTGGGNQPQHF
TRBV4-2	NA	TRBD1	TRBJ1-1	TGTGCCAGCAGCCCGCCCTACAGGGGATACTTTACTGAAGCTTTCTTT	CASSPPYRGYFTEAFF
TRBV20-1	many	NA	TRBJ1-2	TGCAGTGCTAGAGAGGTCGTTGCAGGGACCTATGGCTACACCTTC	CSAREVVAGTYGYTF
TRBV5-1	NA	TRBD1	TRBJ2-7	TGCGCCAGCAGCCGCCTGACAGGGGATTCCTACGAGCAGTACTTC	CASSRLTGDSYEQYF
TRBV5-1	NA	NA	TRBJ1-2	TGCGCCAGCAACCCAGGACGGGCCTATGGCTACACCTTC	CASNPGRAYGYTF
TRBV27	few	TRBD2	TRBJ2-1	TGTGCCAGCGCTCCCGGGACTAGCTCCTACAATGAGCAGTTCTTC	CASAPGTSSYNEQFF
TRBV12-3/TRBV12-4	few	NA	TRBJ1-6	TGTGCCAGCAGTCCTCAGGGGAGTAACTCTTCACCCCTCCACTTT	CASSPQGSNSSPLHF
TRBV6-1	few	TRBD1	TRBJ2-5	TGTGCCAGCAGCCGCCGGACAGGGGCAAAGGAGACCCAGTACTTC	CASSRRTGAKETQYF
TRBV7-2	NA	NA	TRBJ2-3	TGTGCCAGCACTCCCCCGGGCGGGCGGACAGATACGCAGTATTTT	CASTPPGGRTDTQYF
TRBV20-1	NA	NA	TRBJ2-3	TGCAGTGCTAAACCACTAGTGGGGGGCACAGATACGCAGTATTTT	CSAKPLVGGTDTQYF
TRBV7-9	few	NA	TRBJ2-7	TGTGCCAGCAGCTTGGGGTGGGGGCTAGACGAGCAGTACTTC	CASSLGWGLDEQYF
TRBV6-2/TRBV6-3	NA	NA	TRBJ2-2	TGTGCCAGCAAGGTAGCCGGGGAGCTGTTTTTT	CASKVAGELFF
TRBV4-2	few	NA	TRBJ1-1	TGTGCCAGCAGCCCACGAGTGTGGAACACTGAAGCTTTCTTT	CASSPRVWNTEAFF
TRBV5-4	NA	NA	TRBJ1-1	TGTGCCAGCACCCCAAAGGGAGGGAACACTGAAGCTTTCTTT	CASTPKGGNTEAFF
TRBV10-3	NA	NA	TRBJ2-1	TGTGCCATCAGTGGTGGGGCGACCTACAATGAGCAGTTCTTC	CAISGGATYNEQFF
TRBV18	few	NA	TRBJ2-5	TGTGCCAGCTCAGCCCTTGCGAGGGACCAAGAGACCCAGTACTTC	CASSALARDQETQYF
TRBV10-1	NA	NA	TRBJ1-5	TGCGCCAGCAGTGAGAGTCGGGTTCAGCCCCAGCATTTT	CASSESRVQPQHF
TRBV20-1	many	NA	TRBJ2-3	TGCAGTGCCGAGGACCGAGACACAGATACGCAGTATTTT	CSAEDRDTDTQYF
TRBV6-2/TRBV6-3	few	TRBD1	TRBJ2-7	TGTGCCAGCAGTTATAAAAGGGACAGGATAGACTACGAGCAGTACTTC	CASSYKRDRIDYEQYF